These 29 T cell receptor beta chains originate from one sample sequenced in a study of OX40 agonist ivuxolimab in advanced cancers. TCRdb's copy holds only in-frame clones and misses some; the assay was immunoSEQ multiplex PCR. The sample has around 70,000 clones, 84% seen once. The material sequenced was CD4+ or CD8+ T cells sorted from blood, taken in a trial of the OX40 agonist ivuxolimab. These receptors came from an adult with an advanced solid tumor such as melanoma, head and neck, liver or kidney cancer.

The gene calls are TRBV15 and TRBJ1-1, with 8 positions matching TRBD1. Per germline, CDR1 LNHNV and CDR2 YYDKDF (reference sequence). The CDR3 is 13 amino acids. V was pared by 3 bases and J by 8 bases, with 5 bases of the junction left unmatched. In nucleotides, the CDR3 is TGTGCCACCAGCAGTGGACAGGGCAGGGAAGCTTTCTTT. Protein product: CATSSGQGREAFF.

The chain couples TRBV2 to TRBJ1-5; 7 nucleotides agree with TRBD1. Germline assignment: CDR1 SNHLY and CDR2 FYNNEI. This CDR3 spans 15 amino acids. V shed 5 bases and J 2 bases; nucleotides not matched to a gene: 6. CDR3 DNA: TGTGCCAGCAGTTCCGACAGGGATGGCAATCAGCCCCAGCATTTT. Protein: CASSSDRDGNQPQHF.

J is TRBJ2-1 and V is TRBV18, with D perhaps TRBD1 or TRBD2 (5 bases each). This CDR3 has 14 amino acids. The ends were cut back, 6 bases at V and 6 bases at J, with 15 bases in the middle. Germline CDR1 is KGHSH and CDR2 is LQKENI. The DNA for the CDR3 is TGTGCCAGCTCCCCAGGGAGACAGATCAATGAGCAGTTCTTC. This gives the protein CASSPGRQINEQFF.

The chain is built from TRBV4-2 and TRBJ1-2, with 7 bases aligning to TRBD1. Losses at the gene ends were 4 bases for V and 0 bases for J; bases not matched to a gene: 5. In germline, CDR1 is LGHNA, CDR2 YNFKEQ. The length of the CDR3 is 15 residues. DNA for the CDR3: TGTGCCAGCAGCCCGGGGACAGCTACTAACTATGGCTACACCTTC. Its translation is CASSPGTATNYGYTF.

As to this clone: The germline gene is not matched at one end of the junction; a read error may be the cause. The chain joins TRBV5-4 to TRBJ1-2; TRBD1 agrees at 7 bases. CDR1 and CDR2 from the germline V gene are SGHNT and YYREEE (reference sequence). This CDR3 is 15 amino acids long. CDR3 amino acids: CASSQETGLNYGYTF. CDR3 DNA sequence: TGCGCCAGCAGCCAAGAGACAGGGCTTAACTATGGCTACACCTTC.

This chain connects TRBV18 to TRBJ1-3, with a possible D match to TRBD1 (5 bases). Germline loops: CDR1 KGHSH, CDR2 LQKENI. V shed 2 bases and J shed 8 bases, with 10 bases lying between them. The CDR3 runs to 13 residues. In DNA, the CDR3 is TGTGCCAGCTCACCAGGGGCCGGAGACACCATATATTTT. Its protein is CASSPGAGDTIYF. The variable domain in full, completed from reference TRBV18 and TRBJ1-3, reads NAGVMQNPRHLVRRRGQEARLRCSPMKGHSHVYWYRQLPEEGLKFMVYLQKENIIDESGMPKERFSAEFPKEGPSILRIQQVVRGDSAAYFCASSPGAGDTIYFGEGSWLTVV.

This clone was detected once. V is TRBV6-1 and J is TRBJ1-1, with D unresolved. The V and J ends lost 8 bases and 7 bases respectively, with 14 bases between them. CDR1 and CDR2 from the germline V gene are MNHNS and SASEGT. This CDR3 has 12 amino acids. The CDR3 is CASANRPGEAFF. The CDR3 nucleotides read TGTGCCAGCGCCAATAGGCCGGGTGAAGCTTTCTTT.

In this sample, this clone turned up once. V is TRBV9 and J is TRBJ1-6, with D unresolved. Germline lookup yields CDR1 SGDLS and CDR2 YYNGEE. V dropped 0 bases and J dropped 5 bases, with 6 bases sitting between them. The CDR3 runs to 14 residues. The CDR3 protein is CASSVEDDNSPLHF. CDR3 DNA: TGTGCCAGCAGCGTAGAGGACGATAATTCACCCCTCCACTTT.

This clone has a handful of counts. This sequence joins TRBV4-3 and TRBJ1-1, with D possibly matching TRBD1 (6 bases). V was clipped by 4 bases and J by 0 bases, with 12 bases between them. The CDR3 is 15 amino acids. The germline CDR1 and CDR2 sequences are LGHNA and YSLEER. For the CDR3, the DNA is TGCGCCAGCAGCCGACAGGAGAACTTGAACACTGAAGCTTTCTTT. Protein product: CASSRQENLNTEAFF.

The chain recombines TRBV19 with TRBJ2-1, with TRBD1 identical over 9 bases. With V trimmed by 3 bases and J by 8 bases, 2 bases remained unmatched. The CDR3 contains 13 residues. Germline assignment: CDR1 LNHDA and CDR2 SQIVND (reference sequence). This CDR3 is CASSMGQGDEQFF. Written as DNA, the CDR3 is TGTGCCAGTAGTATGGGACAGGGCGATGAGCAGTTCTTC.

The V call is TRBV7-2, the J call TRBJ2-2, with unresolved D. Trimming removed 3 bases from V and 0 bases from J, with 8 bases in between. This CDR3 spans 15 amino acids. Looked up from germline, CDR1 is SGHTA and CDR2 is FQGNSA. CDR3 amino acids: CASSLGFANTGELFF. The CDR3 coding sequence is TGTGCCAGCAGCTTGGGGTTCGCGAACACCGGGGAGCTGTTTTTT.

J is TRBJ1-5 and V is TRBV7-2; D gene unclear. Deletions cut 4 bases from V and 2 bases from J, with 9 bases between. The CDR3 is made up of 14 amino acids. Per germline, CDR1 SGHTA and CDR2 FQGNSA. CDR3 DNA sequence: TGTGCCAGCAGCTGGCGTCAGGGCAATCAGCCCCAGCATTTT. Amino acids: CASSWRQGNQPQHF.

CDR3: CASSSPGQGANEAFF. CDR3 nucleotides: TGTGCCAGCAGCAGCCCCGGACAGGGCGCGAATGAAGCTTTCTTT. The J gene is TRBJ1-1, the V gene TRBV7-3; 8 nucleotides align to TRBD1. V lost 5 bases to trimming and J lost 7 bases; unmatched junction nucleotides: 12. Germline V gene data show CDR1 as SGHTA and CDR2 as FQGTGA. The CDR3 has 15 amino acids. The full variable domain, completed using reference TRBV7-3 and TRBJ1-1, is GAGVSQTPSNKVTEKGKYVELRCDPISGHTALYWYRQSLGQGPEFLIYFQGTGAADDSGLPNDRFFAVRPEGSVSTLKIQRTERGDSAVYLCASSSPGQGANEAFFGQGTRLTVV.

J is TRBJ2-3 and V is TRBV5-4; D is possibly TRBD1 or TRBD2 (5 bases each). Trimming pared 0 bases from V and 1 base from J, leaving 9 bases between. The germline CDR1 and CDR2 sequences are SGHNT and YYREEE (reference sequence). The CDR3 extends over 15 amino acids. The CDR3, as DNA: TGTGCCAGCAGCTTGGGGGGGTTTGGCACAGATACGCAGTATTTT. Translated: CASSLGGFGTDTQYF.

The V call is TRBV6-4, the J call TRBJ1-2, with no clear D. V gave up 2 bases and J gave up 5 bases, with 9 bases separating them. CDR3 size: 13 residues. From germline, CDR1 is MRHNA and CDR2 SNTAGT. CDR3 region: CASSDNGGYGYTF. CDR3 bases: TGTGCCAGCAGTGACAACGGCGGATATGGCTACACCTTC.

This clone occurred once. This sequence joins TRBV21-1 and TRBJ2-5; TRBD2 is the table's D call, not checked against the DNA. TRBV21-1 is a recognized pseudogene. The CDR3 sequence is 15 residues long. CDR3 DNA sequence: TGTGCCAGCAGCAAAGTTAGAAGCCTGCAAGAGACCCAGTACTTC. Translating gives CASSKVRSLQETQYF.

The chain uses TRBV29-1 and TRBJ1-1, with a weak D call TRBD1 (6 bases). The CDR3 length is 13 residues. Per germline, CDR1 SQVTM and CDR2 ANQGSEA. Between the trimmed V and J ends, which lost 7 bases and 0 bases, there was a span of 12 bases. The CDR3 loop is CSARTDMNTEAFF. The CDR3 DNA follows: TGCAGCGCCCGGACAGATATGAACACTGAAGCTTTCTTT.

The chain carries TRBV4-3 and TRBJ2-5; D unclear. Germline V gives CDR1 LGHNA, CDR2 YSLEER. There are 13 residues in the CDR3. The germline V and J ends were trimmed by 0 bases and 11 bases, with 13 bases remaining between them. The CDR3 DNA is TGCGCCAGCAGCCAAGATCTCGCCCCGGAGCAGTACTTC. This translates into CASSQDLAPEQYF.

This clone appeared a few times. The genes are TRBV7-9 and TRBJ1-6; D perhaps matches TRBD1 (6 bases). V was clipped by 4 bases and J by 5 bases, with 15 bases between them. Germline CDR1 reads SEHNR; CDR2 reads FQNEAQ (reference sequence). This CDR3 region has 16 residues. CDR3 DNA: TGTGCCAGCAGCTCCCACAGGGCCCAGGATAATTCACCCCTCCACTTT. Translating it yields CASSSHRAQDNSPLHF.

The genes are TRBV27 and TRBJ2-1; D unclear. The CDR3 is made up of 11 amino acids. The V gene's germline CDR1 is MNHEY and CDR2 SMNVEV (reference sequence). Trimming stripped 6 bases from V and 6 bases from J, with 6 bases between. CDR3 sequence (DNA): TGTGCCAGCAGAGCTTTCAATGAGCAGTTCTTC. Translation: CASRAFNEQFF.

The chain links TRBV6-5 to TRBJ2-2; 10 bases align to TRBD1. V shed 6 bases, J shed 7 bases, and the junction held 5 bases outside the gene matches. The CDR3 spans 14 residues. Germline CDR1 and CDR2: MNHEY and SVGAGI. CDR3 sequence reads: CASRMDRGGGELFF. Written as DNA, the CDR3 is TGTGCCAGCAGGATGGACAGGGGGGGCGGGGAGCTGTTTTTT.

This CDR3 is CASSLEGEGNYGYTF. CDR3 coding DNA: TGCGCCAGCTCCCTGGAGGGGGAAGGGAACTATGGCTACACCTTC. The chain recombines TRBV5-1 with TRBJ1-2; a possible D gene is TRBD1 (6 bases). V shed 7 bases and J shed 2 bases, with 18 bases lying between them. CDR3 length: 15 residues. CDR1 is SGHRS, CDR2 YFSETQ, per germline. The complete variable domain, with remaining parts taken from reference TRBV5-1 and TRBJ1-2, reads KAGVTQTPRYLIKTRGQQVTLSCSPISGHRSVSWYQQTPGQGLQFLFEYFSETQRNKGNFPGRFSGRQFSNSRSEMNVSTLELGDSALYLCASSLEGEGNYGYTFGSGTRLTVV.

The sample holds one count of this clone. The V and J genes are TRBV7-2 and TRBJ1-1; D unresolved. The CDR3 is 16 amino acids. Deletions cut 4 bases from V and 2 bases from J, with 17 bases between. Germline V gene sequence: CDR1 SGHTA, CDR2 FQGNSA. The CDR3 sequence: CASSSQAPDTNTEAFF. The DNA of the CDR3 is TGTGCCAGCAGCTCCCAAGCCCCCGATACAAACACTGAAGCTTTCTTT.

The V gene is TRBV5-1, the J gene TRBJ1-2; 8 bases are a match to TRBD1. This CDR3 comprises 15 residues. Losses at the gene ends were 4 bases for V and 3 bases for J; bases not matched to a gene: 8. Germline V gives CDR1 SGHRS, CDR2 YFSETQ. The DNA of the CDR3 is TGCGCCAGCAGCCCAGGGGGCGTTATCTACTATGGCTACACCTTC. It codes for CASSPGGVIYYGYTF.

In nucleotides, the CDR3 is TGTGCCAGCAGCCGGACAGGGAACTATGGCTACACCTTC. Translating it yields CASSRTGNYGYTF. The chain combines TRBV5-8 with TRBJ1-2; TRBD1 matches 8 bases. Germline V gives CDR1 SGHTS, CDR2 YDEGEE. There are 13 residues in the CDR3. The trim removed 4 bases at V and 2 bases at J, leaving 1 base unmatched.

The chain uses TRBV4-1 and TRBJ1-5, with D hard to call. The germline V gene has CDR1 MGHRA and CDR2 YSYEKL. The CDR3 extends over 14 amino acids. Between the trimmed V and J ends, which lost 1 base and 5 bases, there was a span of 9 bases. CDR3 DNA: TGCGCCAGCAGCCAAGGCGAGGTTTATCAGCCCCAGCATTTT. This sequence encodes CASSQGEVYQPQHF.

The chain combines TRBV5-1 with TRBJ1-2; unclear D gene. The CDR3 loop spans 13 amino acids. CDR1 is SGHRS and CDR2 is YFSETQ in the germline V gene. Between the trimmed V and J ends, which lost 4 bases and 5 bases, there was a span of 12 bases. CDR3 in DNA: TGCGCCAGCAGCCCTGGAGCGGGGTATGGCTACACCTTC. Amino acids: CASSPGAGYGYTF.

In nucleotides, the CDR3 is TGCGCCAGCAGCTCTAGCGGGGGCTCCTACGAGCAGTACTTC. This encodes CASSSSGGSYEQYF. V and J are TRBV5-1 and TRBJ2-7; 10 nucleotides line up with TRBD2. The trim removed 3 bases at V and 0 bases at J, leaving 0 bases unmatched. The CDR3 runs to 14 residues. Germline V lookup: CDR1 SGHRS, CDR2 YFSETQ.

This clone was seen a few times. Other DNA sequences within the sample encode an identical CDR3. The J gene is TRBJ2-2, the V gene TRBV5-1, with TRBD2 matching over 10 bases. Trimming removed 0 bases from V and 6 bases from J; junction bases left unmatched: 2. The CDR3 sequence is 15 residues long. Germline loops: CDR1 SGHRS, CDR2 YFSETQ. This chain's CDR3 is CASSLALAGAGELFF. In nucleotides, the CDR3 is TGCGCCAGCAGCTTGGCCCTAGCGGGGGCCGGGGAGCTGTTTTTT.